The next 27 T cell receptor beta chains were all read from a single sample in a study of blood T cell repertoires in COVID-19. Sequencing used immunoSEQ multiplex PCR; TCRdb keeps in-frame clones, though not all of them. Of around 86,000 clones listed, approximately 85% are singletons. The material sequenced was peripheral blood. These receptor sequences come from a human donor in a cohort sampled during active COVID-19.

The chain recombines TRBV29-1 with TRBJ2-1; 8 nucleotides match TRBD1. Germline lookup yields CDR1 SQVTM and CDR2 ANQGSEA. The V gene end was trimmed by 7 bases and the J gene end by 7 bases; junction bases not matched to a gene: 6. The CDR3 runs 12 residues. The CDR3 sequence: CSEMDRVNEQFF. CDR3 nucleotide sequence: TGCAGCGAGATGGACAGGGTAAATGAGCAGTTCTTC.

V and J are TRBV6-5 and TRBJ1-2; the D gene is possibly TRBD1 (6 bases). CDR1 is MNHEY, CDR2 SVGAGI, per germline. The CDR3 consists of 15 residues. V was cut by 1 base and J by 7 bases, with 16 bases left in between. CDR3 protein: CASSYFRGAPPGYTF. For the CDR3, the DNA is TGTGCCAGCAGTTACTTCAGGGGCGCCCCACCTGGCTACACCTTC.

This clone occurred once. This chain uses TRBV6-5 with TRBJ1-1; 12 nucleotides match TRBD1. CDR3 length equals 14 residues. The V and J ends lost 6 bases and 12 bases, in that order; junction bases with no gene match: 11. Germline-derived CDR1 and CDR2 are MNHEY and SVGAGI. CDR3: CASSLGGTGGITFF. In nucleotides, the CDR3 is TGTGCCAGCAGCTTAGGAGGGACAGGGGGCATAACTTTCTTT.

The chain recombines TRBV7-2 with TRBJ2-3; maybe TRBD1 (5 bases). This CDR3 has 14 residues. CDR1 and CDR2 from the germline V gene are SGHTA and FQGNSA. Trimming left V 5 bases short and J 6 bases short, with 15 bases between. CDR3 nucleotide sequence: TGTGCCAGCAGCGCCCCTAGGGGCCGGGATACGCAGTATTTT. It codes for CASSAPRGRDTQYF.

The V call is TRBV5-5, the J call TRBJ2-5, with 9 nucleotides matching TRBD1. Trimming removed 5 bases from V and 4 bases from J; junction bases left unmatched: 6. This CDR3 spans 14 amino acids. CDR1 is SGHKS, CDR2 YYEKEE, per germline (reference sequence). The CDR3 here is CASRPTGGGETQYF. The CDR3 nucleotides are TGTGCCAGCAGGCCTACAGGGGGCGGAGAGACCCAGTACTTC.

This rearrangement joins TRBV19 to TRBJ1-2, with 9 bases identical to TRBD1. The CDR3 length is 20 residues. Germline CDR1 reads LNHDA; CDR2 reads SQIVND (reference sequence). V dropped 5 bases and J dropped 4; count of bases not matched to a gene: 23. For the CDR3, the DNA is TGTGCCAGTAGTCAAAGAAAACACCGGGACAGGGAAGGGGATTTCTATGGCTACACCTTC. This encodes CASSQRKHRDREGDFYGYTF.

This clone showed up just a few times. V gene TRBV28 combines with J gene TRBJ1-5, with D perhaps TRBD1 (5 bases). Per the germline V gene, CDR1 is MDHEN and CDR2 is SYDVKM. CDR3 length equals 12 residues. The V end was cut by 6 bases, the J end by 7 bases, with 10 bases between. This CDR3 is CASSPQAQPQHF. In DNA, the CDR3 is TGTGCCAGCAGCCCACAGGCCCAGCCCCAGCATTTT.

The chain recombines TRBV6-5 with TRBJ2-7, with a weak D call TRBD1 (6 bases). V was shortened by 8 bases and J by 3 bases, with 20 bases between the two germline ends. Germline-derived CDR1 and CDR2 are MNHEY and SVGAGI. The CDR3 has 15 residues. The CDR3 region is CASRRPGRQDYEQYF. The DNA of the CDR3 is TGTGCCAGCCGCCGACCGGGTAGACAGGACTACGAGCAGTACTTC.

This clone has only one observation. This chain connects TRBV19 to TRBJ2-7, with 9 bases that match TRBD1. The CDR3 covers 15 residues. The J segment lost 5 bases and the V segment lost 5 bases, leaving 10 bases of the junction unmatched. CDR1 is LNHDA and CDR2 is SQIVND in the germline V gene (reference sequence). The CDR3 loop reads CASSPLRDRDDEQYF. The CDR3, as DNA: TGTGCCAGTAGTCCCCTAAGGGACAGGGACGACGAGCAGTACTTC. Supplemented by reference TRBV19 and TRBJ2-7, the full variable domain reads DGGITQSPKYLFRKEGQNVTLSCEQNLNHDAMYWYRQDPGQGLRLIYYSQIVNDFQKGDIAEGYSVSREKKESFPLTVTSAQKNPTAFYLCASSPLRDRDDEQYFGPGTRLTVT.

The chain joins TRBV30 to TRBJ1-2, with 7 nucleotides matching TRBD1. CDR1 is GTSNPN and CDR2 is SVGIG in the germline V gene (reference sequence). The CDR3 runs 14 residues. V lost 0 bases, J lost 3 bases, and 4 bases stayed unmatched. The CDR3 here is CAWSVQGWDYGYTF. CDR3 DNA: TGTGCCTGGAGTGTACAGGGGTGGGACTATGGCTACACCTTC.

V usage is TRBV21-1 and J usage is TRBJ1-5; no DNA check was done on the table's D call, TRBD1. TRBV21-1 is a pseudogene. CDR3 length: 15 residues. The CDR3 bases are TGTGCCAGCACCCTAGACAGGGGAAACAATCAGCCCCAGCATTTT. Translating gives CASTLDRGNNQPQHF.

The chain recombines TRBV9 with TRBJ2-1; TRBD2 matches at 8 bases. In germline, CDR1 is SGDLS, CDR2 YYNGEE. The CDR3 runs to 13 residues. The J segment lost 13 bases and the V segment lost 0 bases, leaving 6 bases of the junction unmatched. This CDR3 reads CASSVASSGEQFF. For the CDR3, the DNA is TGTGCCAGCAGCGTAGCGAGTAGCGGGGAACAGTTCTTC.

The rearrangement joins TRBV30 to TRBJ1-1; D is undetermined. V lost 2 bases and J lost 11, with 12 bases in between. Germline-derived CDR1 and CDR2 are GTSNPN and SVGIG (reference sequence). The CDR3 totals 11 residues. This CDR3 is CAWSRVEVAFF. DNA of the CDR3: TGTGCCTGGAGTCGGGTTGAGGTTGCTTTCTTT.

The V gene is TRBV30, the J gene TRBJ1-6; D gene ambiguous. This CDR3 is 18 amino acids long. Germline V gives CDR1 GTSNPN, CDR2 SVGIG (reference sequence). V shed 5 bases and J shed 5 bases, with 25 bases lying between them. For the CDR3, the DNA is TGTGCCTGGGACCCCGCCAGGCACCGGAAGGCCAATAATTCACCCCTCCACTTT. Residues: CAWDPARHRKANNSPLHF.

The sample holds a few counts of this clone. This sequence joins TRBV4-1 and TRBJ2-1; 7 nucleotides align to TRBD1. J lost 0 bases, V lost 4 bases, and 3 bases had no gene match. CDR3 length equals 15 residues. Germline V gene lookup returns CDR1 MGHRA and CDR2 YSYEKL. The CDR3: CASSLGQSSYNEQFF. DNA of the CDR3: TGCGCCAGCAGCCTGGGACAGAGCTCCTACAATGAGCAGTTCTTC.

This clone was observed a single time. The rearrangement links TRBV4-3 to TRBJ2-7; 9 bases fit TRBD2. Germline V gene data show CDR1 as LGHNA and CDR2 as YSLEER. This CDR3 has 14 amino acids. Trimming at V came to 0 bases and at J to 6 bases, leaving 3 bases not matched to a gene. CDR3 sequence (DNA): TGCGCCAGCAGCCAAGATAGCGGGAGAGGCGAGCAGTACTTC. This sequence encodes CASSQDSGRGEQYF.

The J gene is TRBJ2-5, the V gene TRBV6-1, with 14 nucleotides matching TRBD2. V gave up 2 bases and J gave up 5 bases; unmatched junction bases: 4. The CDR3 is 16 amino acids. Per germline, CDR1 MNHNS and CDR2 SASEGT. CDR3 in amino acids: CASSETGLAGGETQYF. CDR3 sequence (DNA): TGTGCCAGCAGTGAAACTGGACTAGCGGGGGGCGAGACCCAGTACTTC.

V and J are TRBV30 and TRBJ1-6; possibly TRBD1 for D (5 bases). This CDR3 contains 15 residues. The V and J ends lost 0 bases and 4 bases respectively, with 10 bases between them. Germline V gene lookup returns CDR1 GTSNPN and CDR2 SVGIG (reference sequence). CDR3 sequence reads: CAWSVNRGYNSPLHF. For the CDR3, the DNA is TGTGCCTGGAGTGTAAATCGGGGGTATAATTCACCCCTCCACTTT.

The chain couples TRBV19 to TRBJ2-3; 7 nucleotides match TRBD1. In germline, CDR1 is LNHDA, CDR2 SQIVND (reference sequence). This CDR3 spans 17 amino acids. J lost 3 bases, V lost 5 bases, and 14 bases had no gene match. CDR3 region: CASSLEQGTPGTDTQYF. The CDR3 nucleotides read TGTGCCAGTAGTCTCGAACAGGGGACCCCTGGAACAGATACGCAGTATTTT.

The chain uses TRBV18 and TRBJ2-1; 11 bases are shared with TRBD1. V trimming: 5 bases; J trimming: 3 bases; junction bases outside the gene matches: 3. There are 15 residues in the CDR3. Germline lookup yields CDR1 KGHSH and CDR2 LQKENI. This CDR3 reads CASSSGTGGYNEQFF. The CDR3 DNA reads TGTGCCAGCTCATCCGGGACAGGGGGCTACAATGAGCAGTTCTTC.

The chain links TRBV11-2 to TRBJ1-3; 7 nucleotides match TRBD1. This CDR3 region has 12 residues. V lost 0 bases to trimming and J lost 14 bases; unmatched junction nucleotides: 4. CDR1 SGHAT and CDR2 FQNNGV come from the germline V gene. The CDR3 protein is CASSLDWGTVYF. The CDR3 bases are TGTGCCAGCAGCTTAGATTGGGGGACAGTATATTTT. The entire variable domain, with the rest obtained from reference TRBV11-2 and TRBJ1-3, is as follows: EAGVAQSPRYKIIEKRQSVAFWCNPISGHATLYWYQQILGQGPKLLIQFQNNGVVDDSQLPKDRFSAERLKGVDSTLKIQPAKLEDSAVYLCASSLDWGTVYFGEGSWLTVV.

The V gene is TRBV21-1, the J gene TRBJ1-2; the table calls TRBD1, which could not be checked here. TRBV21-1 is flagged as a pseudogene. There are 15 residues in the CDR3. This chain's CDR3 is CASSPPGTGLDGYTF. The CDR3 nucleotides are TGTGCCAGCAGCCCTCCCGGGACAGGGTTAGATGGCTACACCTTC.

V gene TRBV6-5 combines with J gene TRBJ2-7; TRBD2 aligns across 8 bases. The CDR3 contains 16 residues. CDR1 is MNHEY, CDR2 SVGAGI, per germline. V dropped 2 bases and J dropped 2; count of bases not matched to a gene: 8. The CDR3 sequence: CASSYRQRGTTYEQYF. Here the CDR3 DNA reads TGTGCCAGCAGTTACAGACAGCGGGGGACCACCTACGAGCAGTACTTC.

This chain joins TRBV29-1 and TRBJ1-6; a weak D match, TRBD1 (5 bases). Germline loops: CDR1 SQVTM, CDR2 ANQGSEA. V was shortened by 7 bases and J by 5 bases, with 12 bases between the two germline ends. The CDR3 has 13 amino acids. In DNA form, the CDR3 reads TGCAGCGGGCGGCGGGGGGATAATTCACCCCTCCACTTT. This sequence encodes CSGRRGDNSPLHF. The variable domain in full, completed from reference TRBV29-1 and TRBJ1-6, reads SAVISQKPSRDICQRGTSLTIQCQVDSQVTMMFWYRQQPGQSLTLIATANQGSEATYESGFVIDKFPISRPNLTFSTLTVSNMSPEDSSIYLCSGRRGDNSPLHFGNGTRLTVT.

V usage is TRBV5-1 and J usage is TRBJ2-3; TRBD2 aligns across 9 bases. The CDR3 contains 15 residues. Germline CDR1 is SGHRS and CDR2 is YFSETQ. Trimming at V came to 6 bases and at J to 1 base, leaving 6 bases not matched to a gene. The CDR3 here is CASNPSGMGTDTQYF. The CDR3 bases are TGCGCCAGCAACCCTAGCGGGATGGGCACAGATACGCAGTATTTT. The complete variable domain, with remaining parts taken from reference TRBV5-1 and TRBJ2-3, reads KAGVTQTPRYLIKTRGQQVTLSCSPISGHRSVSWYQQTPGQGLQFLFEYFSETQRNKGNFPGRFSGRQFSNSRSEMNVSTLELGDSALYLCASNPSGMGTDTQYFGPGTRLTVL.

This sequence joins TRBV4-3 and TRBJ2-7; the match to TRBD2 covers 7 bases. CDR3 length: 14 residues. V shed 1 base, J shed 4 bases, and the junction held 4 bases outside the gene matches. The germline gives CDR1 LGHNA, CDR2 YSLEER. The CDR3 sequence is CASSQAGEGYEQYF. In DNA form, the CDR3 reads TGCGCCAGCAGCCAAGCTGGGGAGGGGTACGAGCAGTACTTC.

J is TRBJ2-7 and V is TRBV4-3; D might be TRBD1 (6 bases). The CDR3 consists of 15 residues. V was shortened by 0 bases and J by 7 bases, with 16 bases between the two germline ends. Germline V gene sequence: CDR1 LGHNA, CDR2 YSLEER. CDR3 loop: CASSQETGTWGEQYF. In DNA form, the CDR3 reads TGCGCCAGCAGCCAAGAGACAGGAACATGGGGGGAGCAGTACTTC.